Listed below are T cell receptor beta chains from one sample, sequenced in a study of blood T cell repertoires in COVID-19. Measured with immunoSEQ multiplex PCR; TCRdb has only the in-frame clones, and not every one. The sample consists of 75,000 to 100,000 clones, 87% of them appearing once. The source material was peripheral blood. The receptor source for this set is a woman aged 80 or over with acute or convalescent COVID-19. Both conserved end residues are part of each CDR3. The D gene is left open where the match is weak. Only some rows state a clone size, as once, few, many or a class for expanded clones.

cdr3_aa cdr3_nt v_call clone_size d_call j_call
CASSSRLAGAVVGTDTQYF TGTGCCAGCAGCTCCCGACTAGCGGGAGCCGTCGTGGGCACAGATACGCAGTATTTT TRBV11-2 few TRBD2 TRBJ2-3
CASPGQGMNTEAFF TGTGCCAGCCCGGGACAGGGGATGAACACTGAAGCTTTCTTT TRBV6-5 NA TRBD1 TRBJ1-1
CASGITTRGGAMTQYF TGTGCTAGTGGTATTACCACCCGCGGGGGGGCCATGACGCAGTATTTT TRBV12-5 few TRBD2 TRBJ2-3
CASSQGLPNTGELFF TGTGCCAGCAGCCAGGGACTACCGAACACCGGGGAGCTGTTTTTT TRBV2 NA TRBD2 TRBJ2-2
CASSQDWPGLQPQHF TGCGCCAGCAGCCAAGATTGGCCAGGGCTTCAGCCCCAGCATTTT TRBV4-1 NA NA TRBJ1-5
CASSLVDTNTGELFF TGTGCCAGCAGCTTAGTAGATACGAACACCGGGGAGCTGTTTTTT TRBV7-9 NA NA TRBJ2-2
CASSPSLAVQAADTQYF TGTGCCAGCAGTCCTTCACTAGCGGTCCAAGCCGCAGATACGCAGTATTTT TRBV28 NA TRBD2 TRBJ2-3
CASSPRTGGGGYTF TGTGCCAGTAGTCCCCGGACAGGGGGAGGTGGCTACACCTTC TRBV19 few TRBD1 TRBJ1-2
CASSHPLTGGIGSGNTIYF TGTGCCAGCTCACATCCCCTGACAGGGGGCATAGGCTCTGGAAACACCATATATTTT TRBV18 NA TRBD1 TRBJ1-3
CSIVRAGGGEQYF TGCAGCATCGTAAGAGCGGGAGGGGGAGAGCAGTACTTC TRBV29-1 NA TRBD2 TRBJ2-7
CASSIGGGPNQPQHF TGTGCCAGTAGTATAGGTGGGGGCCCCAATCAGCCCCAGCATTTT TRBV19 NA NA TRBJ1-5
CAISEGGAQSTEAFF TGTGCCATCAGTGAAGGGGGGGCGCAGAGCACTGAAGCTTTCTTT TRBV10-3 NA NA TRBJ1-1
CSGATRQGSYEQYF TGCAGCGGAGCGACTAGACAGGGCTCCTACGAGCAGTACTTC TRBV29-1 once NA TRBJ2-7
CACTGLAGTGELFF TGTGCCTGCACGGGACTAGCGGGAACCGGGGAGCTGTTTTTT TRBV30 NA TRBD2 TRBJ2-2
CASSQDLGRTEAFF TGTGCCAGCAGCCAAGATCTAGGGAGGACTGAAGCTTTCTTT TRBV3-1/TRBV3-2 NA NA TRBJ1-1
CASSQGLAGPSQETQYF TGTGCCAGCAGCCAAGGGCTAGCGGGGCCATCCCAAGAGACCCAGTACTTC TRBV3-1/TRBV3-2 NA TRBD2 TRBJ2-5
CASSLIGGRDNEQFF TGTGCCAGCAGCTTAATAGGGGGCAGGGACAATGAGCAGTTCTTC TRBV7-3 NA TRBD1 TRBJ2-1
CASSQPGQPVNTEAFF TGTGCCAGCAGCCAGCCGGGACAGCCCGTGAACACTGAAGCTTTCTTT TRBV4-2 NA TRBD1 TRBJ1-1
CASRPQDTEAFF TGTGCCAGCAGACCTCAGGACACTGAAGCTTTCTTT TRBV7-9 NA NA TRBJ1-1
CASSRGLDTQYF TGTGCCAGCAGTCGGGGTCTAGATACGCAGTATTTT TRBV2 NA NA TRBJ2-3
CASSPPRTVTSEAFF TGTGCCAGCAGCCCCCCCCGAACGGTTACCTCTGAAGCTTTCTTT TRBV9 NA NA TRBJ1-1
CASHRGRFDTQYF TGTGCCAGCCATCGCGGGAGGTTCGATACGCAGTATTTT TRBV12-3/TRBV12-4 NA TRBD2 TRBJ2-3
CSGGQGVNTEAFF TGCAGCGGCGGACAGGGGGTGAACACTGAAGCTTTCTTT TRBV29-1 NA TRBD1 TRBJ1-1
CASRDSYNEQFF TGTGCCAGCAGGGACAGCTACAATGAGCAGTTCTTC TRBV13 NA NA TRBJ2-1
CARSLSQGATNEKLFF TGTGCCAGAAGTTTGTCACAGGGGGCAACTAATGAAAAACTGTTTTTT TRBV2 NA TRBD1 TRBJ1-4
CASSISGGTGELFF TGTGCCAGTAGTATTTCAGGCGGGACCGGGGAGCTGTTTTTT TRBV19 NA NA TRBJ2-2
CSVDLHSGARETQYF TGCAGCGTTGACCTACATAGCGGGGCACGAGAGACGCAGTATTTT TRBV29-1 NA TRBD2 TRBJ2-3
CSASVGGYEKLFF TGCAGTGCTAGTGTAGGGGGATACGAAAAACTGTTTTTT TRBV20-1 NA NA TRBJ1-4
CATSSHGGAGIYNEQFF TGTGCCACCAGCAGCCATGGGGGAGCGGGGATTTACAATGAGCAGTTCTTC TRBV15 NA TRBD2 TRBJ2-1
CASTQEGQLQGYGYTF TGTGCCAGCACCCAAGAGGGACAACTACAGGGCTATGGCTACACCTTC TRBV7-3 NA NA TRBJ1-2
CASSFGAGKAGELFF TGTGCCAGCAGTTTTGGGGCAGGGAAGGCCGGGGAGCTGTTTTTT TRBV27 NA NA TRBJ2-2
CASSGARTEAFF TGTGCCAGCAGCGGCGCCCGGACTGAAGCTTTCTTT TRBV9 NA NA TRBJ1-1
CASSQDLWATGRLYEQYF TGTGCCAGCAGCCAAGATTTGTGGGCAACAGGGCGGCTCTACGAGCAGTACTTC TRBV4-2 NA NA TRBJ2-7
CASSPGLVATDEQFF TGTGCCAGCTCACCTGGGCTAGTAGCGACCGATGAGCAGTTCTTC TRBV18 NA NA TRBJ2-1
CASSQGGQLGYTF TGCGCCAGCAGCCAAGGGGGGCAATTGGGCTACACCTTC TRBV4-1 NA NA TRBJ1-2
CASSESGGNEQFF TGTGCCAGCAGTGAAAGCGGGGGCAATGAGCAGTTCTTC TRBV6-1 NA TRBD2 TRBJ2-1
CASSLGENEQFF TGCGCCAGCAGCTTGGGGGAGAATGAGCAGTTCTTC TRBV5-1 NA NA TRBJ2-1
CASSRTGQINEQYF TGTGCCAGCAGCCGGACGGGACAGATCAACGAGCAGTACTTC TRBV4-2 once TRBD1 TRBJ2-7
CASSILGQGFGELFF TGTGCCAGTAGTATACTGGGACAGGGATTCGGGGAGCTGTTTTTT TRBV19 few TRBD1 TRBJ2-2
CASSFSDYGYTF TGTGCCAGCAGCTTTTCAGACTATGGCTACACCTTC TRBV5-5 NA NA TRBJ1-2
CASSRPPGRGAYEQYF TGTGCCAGCAGCCGCCCCCCGGGACGGGGGGCCTACGAGCAGTACTTC TRBV11-2 NA TRBD2 TRBJ2-7
CASSRQGGDQPQHF TGTGCCAGCAGCCGACAGGGAGGAGATCAGCCCCAGCATTTT TRBV6-5 NA TRBD1 TRBJ1-5